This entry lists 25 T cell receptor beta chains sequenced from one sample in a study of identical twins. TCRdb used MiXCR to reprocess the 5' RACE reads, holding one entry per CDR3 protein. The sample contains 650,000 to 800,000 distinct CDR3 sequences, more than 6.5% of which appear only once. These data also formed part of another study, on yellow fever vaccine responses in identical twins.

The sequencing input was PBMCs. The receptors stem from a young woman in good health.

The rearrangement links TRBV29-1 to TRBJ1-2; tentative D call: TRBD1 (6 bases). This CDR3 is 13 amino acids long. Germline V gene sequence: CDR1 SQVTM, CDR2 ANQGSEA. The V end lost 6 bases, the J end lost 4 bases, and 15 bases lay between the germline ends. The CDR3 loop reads CSVFHREIYGYTF. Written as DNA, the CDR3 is TGCAGCGTGTTTCACAGGGAAATCTATGGCTACACCTTC.

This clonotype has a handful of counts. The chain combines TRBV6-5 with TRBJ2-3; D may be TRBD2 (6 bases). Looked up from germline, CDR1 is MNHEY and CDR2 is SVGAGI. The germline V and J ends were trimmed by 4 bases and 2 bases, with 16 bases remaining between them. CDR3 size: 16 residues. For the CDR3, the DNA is TGTGCCAGCAGTTCCAAGAGCGCGGGGAACACAGATACGCAGTATTTT. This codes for CASSSKSAGNTDTQYF.

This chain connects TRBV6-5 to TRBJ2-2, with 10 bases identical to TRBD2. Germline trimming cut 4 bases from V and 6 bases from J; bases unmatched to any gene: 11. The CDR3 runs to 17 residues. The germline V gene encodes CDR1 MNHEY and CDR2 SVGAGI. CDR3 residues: CASSLPVVAGGPGELFF. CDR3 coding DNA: TGTGCCAGCAGTTTACCCGTAGTAGCGGGGGGTCCCGGGGAGCTGTTTTTT.

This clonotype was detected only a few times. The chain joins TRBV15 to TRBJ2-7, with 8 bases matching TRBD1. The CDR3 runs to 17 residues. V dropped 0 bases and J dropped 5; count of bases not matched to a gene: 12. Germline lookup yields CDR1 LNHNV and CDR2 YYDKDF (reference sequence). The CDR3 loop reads CATSRDLKTGVLNEQYF. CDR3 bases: TGTGCCACCAGCAGAGATTTGAAGACAGGGGTACTCAACGAGCAGTACTTC.

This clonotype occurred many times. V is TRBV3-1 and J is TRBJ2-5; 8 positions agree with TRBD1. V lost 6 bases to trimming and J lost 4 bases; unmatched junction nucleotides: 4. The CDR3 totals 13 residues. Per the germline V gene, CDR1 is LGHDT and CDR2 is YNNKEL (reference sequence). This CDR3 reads CASRPTGVETQYF. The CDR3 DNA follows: TGTGCCAGCAGACCGACAGGGGTAGAGACCCAGTACTTC.

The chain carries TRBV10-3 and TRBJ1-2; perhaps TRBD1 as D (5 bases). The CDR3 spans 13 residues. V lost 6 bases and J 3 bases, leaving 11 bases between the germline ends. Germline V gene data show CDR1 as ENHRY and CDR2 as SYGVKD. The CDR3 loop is CAISEGQDYGYTF. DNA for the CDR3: TGTGCCATCAGCGAAGGACAAGACTATGGCTACACCTTC.

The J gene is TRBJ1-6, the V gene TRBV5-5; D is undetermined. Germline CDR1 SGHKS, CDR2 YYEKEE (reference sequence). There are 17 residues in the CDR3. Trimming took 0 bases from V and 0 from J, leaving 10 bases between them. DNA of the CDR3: TGTGCCAGCAGCTTGGAGCTGGCGAGCTCCTATAATTCACCCCTCCACTTT. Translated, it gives CASSLELASSYNSPLHF.

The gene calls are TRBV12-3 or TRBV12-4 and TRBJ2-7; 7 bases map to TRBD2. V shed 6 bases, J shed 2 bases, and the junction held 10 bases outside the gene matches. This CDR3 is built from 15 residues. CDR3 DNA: TGTGCCAGCAGCGCAGCGGGGCCCTTGCCCTACGAGCAGTACTTC. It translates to CASSAAGPLPYEQYF.

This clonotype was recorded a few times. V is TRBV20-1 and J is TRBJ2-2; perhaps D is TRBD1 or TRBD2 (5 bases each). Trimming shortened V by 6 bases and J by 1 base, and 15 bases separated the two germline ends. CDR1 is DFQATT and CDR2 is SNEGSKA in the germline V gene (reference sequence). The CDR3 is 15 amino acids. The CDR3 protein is CSARGTGQNTGELFF. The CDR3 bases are TGCAGTGCCCGGGGCACAGGCCAGAACACCGGGGAGCTGTTTTTT.

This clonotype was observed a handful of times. In DNA, the CDR3 is TGTGCCAGCAGCAAAGGACAGGGAGTACTAACAGATACGCAGTATTTT. Its protein is CASSKGQGVLTDTQYF. The chain employs TRBV5-4 and TRBJ2-3, with 8 bases identical to TRBD1. V was pared by 4 bases and J by 3 bases, with 10 bases of the junction left unmatched. Germline V gives CDR1 SGHNT, CDR2 YYREEE (reference sequence). The CDR3 extends over 16 amino acids.

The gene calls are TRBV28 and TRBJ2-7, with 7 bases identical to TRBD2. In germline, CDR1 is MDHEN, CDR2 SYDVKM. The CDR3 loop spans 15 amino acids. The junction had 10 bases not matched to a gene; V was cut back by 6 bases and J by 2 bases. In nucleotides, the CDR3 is TGTGCCAGCAGCCCCCCCGGGGGGACTACCTACGAGCAGTACTTC. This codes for CASSPPGGTTYEQYF.

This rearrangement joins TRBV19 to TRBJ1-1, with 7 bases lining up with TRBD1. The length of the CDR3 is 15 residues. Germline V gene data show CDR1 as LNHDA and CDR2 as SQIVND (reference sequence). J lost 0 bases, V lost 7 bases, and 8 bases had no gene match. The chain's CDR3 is CASTITGALNTEAFF. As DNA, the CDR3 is TGTGCCAGTACTATTACAGGGGCGCTGAACACTGAAGCTTTCTTT. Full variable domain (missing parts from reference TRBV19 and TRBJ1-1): DGGITQSPKYLFRKEGQNVTLSCEQNLNHDAMYWYRQDPGQGLRLIYYSQIVNDFQKGDIAEGYSVSREKKESFPLTVTSAQKNPTAFYLCASTITGALNTEAFFGQGTRLTVV.

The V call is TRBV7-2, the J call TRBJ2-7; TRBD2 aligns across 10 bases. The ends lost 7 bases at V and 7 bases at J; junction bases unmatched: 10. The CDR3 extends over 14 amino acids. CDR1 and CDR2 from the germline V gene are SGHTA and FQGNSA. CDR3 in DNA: TGTGCCAGCAACACAGCGGGGGGGTTTAGTGAGCAGTACTTC. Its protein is CASNTAGGFSEQYF.

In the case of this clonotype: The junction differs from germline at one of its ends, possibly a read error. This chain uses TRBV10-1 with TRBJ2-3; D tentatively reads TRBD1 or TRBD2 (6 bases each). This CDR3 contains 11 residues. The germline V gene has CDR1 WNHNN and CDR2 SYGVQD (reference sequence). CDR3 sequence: CASSGGGQFPF. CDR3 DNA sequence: TGCGCCAGCTCGGGTGGGGGGCAGTTCCCTTTT.

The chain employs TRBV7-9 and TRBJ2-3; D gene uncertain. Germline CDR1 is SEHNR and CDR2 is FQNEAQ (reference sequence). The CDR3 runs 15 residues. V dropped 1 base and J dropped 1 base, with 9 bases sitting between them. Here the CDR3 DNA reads TGTGCCAGCAGCTTAGGGTCCCTGGGCACAGATACGCAGTATTTT. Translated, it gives CASSLGSLGTDTQYF.

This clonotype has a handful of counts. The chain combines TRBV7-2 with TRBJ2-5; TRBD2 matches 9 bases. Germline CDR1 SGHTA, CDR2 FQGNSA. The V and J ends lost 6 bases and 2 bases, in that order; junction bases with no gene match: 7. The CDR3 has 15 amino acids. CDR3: CASRSRTSVQETQYF. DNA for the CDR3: TGTGCCAGCAGATCGAGGACTAGCGTACAAGAGACCCAGTACTTC.

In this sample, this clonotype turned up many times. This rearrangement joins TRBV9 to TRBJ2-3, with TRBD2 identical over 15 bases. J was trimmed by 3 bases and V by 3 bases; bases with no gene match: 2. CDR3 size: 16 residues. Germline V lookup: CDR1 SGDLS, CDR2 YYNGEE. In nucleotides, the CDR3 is TGTGCCAGCAGCGGAGGGACTAGCGGGGGGACAGATACGCAGTATTTT. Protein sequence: CASSGGTSGGTDTQYF.

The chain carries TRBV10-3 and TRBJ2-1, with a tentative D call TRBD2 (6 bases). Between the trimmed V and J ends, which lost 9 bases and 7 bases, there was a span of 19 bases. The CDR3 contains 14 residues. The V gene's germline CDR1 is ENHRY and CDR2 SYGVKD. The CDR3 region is CAISGTGEANEQFF. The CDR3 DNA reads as TGTGCCATTTCCGGGACTGGGGAAGCAAATGAGCAGTTCTTC.

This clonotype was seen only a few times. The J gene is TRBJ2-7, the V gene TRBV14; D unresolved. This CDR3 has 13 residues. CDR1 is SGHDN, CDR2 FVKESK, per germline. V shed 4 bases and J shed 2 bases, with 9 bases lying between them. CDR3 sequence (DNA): TGTGCCAGCAGCCGTACTATACCCTACGAGCAGTACTTC. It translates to CASSRTIPYEQYF.

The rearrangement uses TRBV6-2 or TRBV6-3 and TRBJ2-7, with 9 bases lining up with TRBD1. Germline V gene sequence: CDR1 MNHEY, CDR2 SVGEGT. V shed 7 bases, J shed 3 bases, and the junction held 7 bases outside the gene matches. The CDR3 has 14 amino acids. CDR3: CASKPGTGYYEQYF. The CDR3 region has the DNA TGTGCCAGCAAACCCGGGACAGGGTACTACGAGCAGTACTTC.

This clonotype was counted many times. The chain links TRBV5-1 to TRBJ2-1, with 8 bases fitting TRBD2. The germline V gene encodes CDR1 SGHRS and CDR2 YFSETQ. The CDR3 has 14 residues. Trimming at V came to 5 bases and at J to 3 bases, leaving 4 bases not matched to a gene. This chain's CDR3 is CASSEREYYNEQFF. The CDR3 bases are TGCGCCAGCAGTGAGCGGGAGTACTACAATGAGCAGTTCTTC. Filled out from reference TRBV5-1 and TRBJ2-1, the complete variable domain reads KAGVTQTPRYLIKTRGQQVTLSCSPISGHRSVSWYQQTPGQGLQFLFEYFSETQRNKGNFPGRFSGRQFSNSRSEMNVSTLELGDSALYLCASSEREYYNEQFFGPGTRLTVL.

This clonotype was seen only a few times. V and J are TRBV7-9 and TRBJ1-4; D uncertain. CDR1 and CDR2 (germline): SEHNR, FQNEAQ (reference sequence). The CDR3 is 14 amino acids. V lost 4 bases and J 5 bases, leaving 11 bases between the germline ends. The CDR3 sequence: CASSSEMDNEKLFF. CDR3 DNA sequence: TGTGCCAGCAGCTCCGAGATGGACAATGAAAAACTGTTTTTT. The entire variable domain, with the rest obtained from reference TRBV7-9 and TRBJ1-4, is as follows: DTGVSQNPRHKITKRGQNVTFRCDPISEHNRLYWYRQTLGQGPEFLTYFQNEAQLEKSRLLSDRFSAERPKGSFSTLEIQRTEQGDSAMYLCASSSEMDNEKLFFGSGTQLSVL.

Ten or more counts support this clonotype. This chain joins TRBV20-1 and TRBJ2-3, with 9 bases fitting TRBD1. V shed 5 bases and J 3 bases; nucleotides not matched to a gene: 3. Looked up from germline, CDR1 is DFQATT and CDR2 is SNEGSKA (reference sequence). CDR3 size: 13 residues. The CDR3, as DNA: TGCAGTGCTGGGGGACAGGGAACAGATACGCAGTATTTT. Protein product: CSAGGQGTDTQYF.

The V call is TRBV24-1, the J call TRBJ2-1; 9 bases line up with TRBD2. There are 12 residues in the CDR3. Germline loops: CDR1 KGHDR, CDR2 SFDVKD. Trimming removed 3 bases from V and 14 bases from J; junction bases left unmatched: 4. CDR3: CATSDLAGREFF. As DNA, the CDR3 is TGTGCCACCAGTGATCTAGCGGGGAGAGAGTTCTTC.

CDR3 coding DNA: TGTGCCAGGAGCCCGGGACTCGCCTACAATGAGCAGTTCTTC. Translated: CARSPGLAYNEQFF. V gene TRBV5-3 combines with J gene TRBJ2-1; TRBD2 is a possible D gene (6 bases). TRBV5-3 falls under the ORF class, with uncertain function. The CDR3 spans 14 residues. V was trimmed by 8 bases and J by 2 bases, leaving 14 bases between them.